Below, 24 T cell receptor beta chains from the same sample are listed, as sequenced in a study of T-cell reconstitution after alpha-beta-depleted transplantation in children. During its preparation, the TCRbeta library received unique molecular identifiers. TCRdb called the PCR reads again in MiXCR, with one record for every CDR3 protein. Here the sample spans under 850,000 distinct CDR3 sequences, about an eighth being singletons. The sample in question was PBMCs, obtained before TCRalphabeta/CD19-depleted stem cell transplant. These receptors were collected from a girl between 2 and 10 years old with congenital amegakaryocytic thrombocytopenia, due to receive a stem cell transplant.

This clonotype was seen a handful of times. The chain couples TRBV7-8 to TRBJ2-1; 7 bases align to TRBD1. V gave up 6 bases and J gave up 7 bases; unmatched junction bases: 18. The CDR3 is made up of 17 amino acids. CDR1 is SGHVS and CDR2 is FQNEAQ in the germline V gene. The CDR3 coding sequence is TGTGCCAGCAGTGTTTTAGTTAGGGGGCTTATACGTAATGAGCAGTTCTTC. Its translation is CASSVLVRGLIRNEQFF. The variable domain in full, with the rest retrieved from reference TRBV7-8 and TRBJ2-1, is GAGVSQSPRYKVAKRGQDVALRCDPISGHVSLFWYQQALGQGPEFLTYFQNEAQLDKSGLPSDRFFAERPEGSVSTLKIQRTQQEDSAVYLCASSVLVRGLIRNEQFFGPGTRLTVL.

This clonotype has ten or more counts. The CDR3 loop is CSASGRAYNEQFF. CDR3 bases: TGCAGTGCTAGCGGGAGAGCCTACAATGAGCAGTTCTTC. The chain uses TRBV20-1 and TRBJ2-1; D is possibly TRBD2 (6 bases). The ends were cut back, 3 bases at V and 2 bases at J, with 8 bases in the middle. The V gene's germline CDR1 is DFQATT and CDR2 SNEGSKA (reference sequence). There are 13 residues in the CDR3.

V usage is TRBV5-1 and J usage is TRBJ1-5; D is uncertain. This CDR3 is built from 13 residues. Germline V lookup: CDR1 SGHRS, CDR2 YFSETQ. Trimming removed 1 base at V and 9 bases at J, with 11 bases between. In nucleotides, the CDR3 is TGCGCCAGCAGCTTGATTCCCCAATCGCCCCAGCATTTT. Its translation is CASSLIPQSPQHF.

The chain employs TRBV29-1 and TRBJ2-5; 7 bases fit TRBD2. The V gene end was trimmed by 3 bases and the J gene end by 0 bases; junction bases not matched to a gene: 4. The CDR3 extends over 14 amino acids. Germline assignment: CDR1 SQVTM and CDR2 ANQGSEA. In DNA, the CDR3 is TGCAGCGTTGATCAGCGGGAATACCAAGAGACCCAGTACTTC. As protein: CSVDQREYQETQYF. Drawing the rest from reference TRBV29-1 and TRBJ2-5, the complete variable domain is SAVISQKPSRDICQRGTSLTIQCQVDSQVTMMFWYRQQPGQSLTLIATANQGSEATYESGFVIDKFPISRPNLTFSTLTVSNMSPEDSSIYLCSVDQREYQETQYFGPGTRLLVL.

As for this clonotype: A read error is possible here, since a much larger clone lies one base away. The CDR3 DNA sequence: TGTGCCATCAGTCCCTGGGAAGCCGGGGAGCTGTTTTTT. Encoded protein: CAISPWEAGELFF. V is TRBV10-3 and J is TRBJ2-2, with D unclear. CDR1 is ENHRY and CDR2 is SYGVKD in the germline V gene. V gave up 5 bases and J gave up 6 bases, with 10 bases separating them. This CDR3 is built from 13 residues.

At least ten counts were recorded for this clonotype. The CDR3 DNA reads as TGTGCCAGCAGGGGCGGGGAGGGCCCCTTCGTACCCCTCCACTTT. The encoded protein is CASRGGEGPFVPLHF. The chain combines TRBV12-3 or TRBV12-4 with TRBJ1-6; D unclear. This CDR3 spans 15 amino acids. Trimming left V 6 bases short and J 12 bases short, with 21 bases between.

V is TRBV6-2 or TRBV6-3 and J is TRBJ2-7; D perhaps matches TRBD2 (6 bases). Germline CDR1 and CDR2: MNHEY and SVGEGT. Trimming cost V 6 bases and J 6 bases, with 24 bases left between them. The CDR3 covers 16 residues. The CDR3 bases are TGTGCCAGCAGCTCTTTTCCATGGCGGGAAAGTGGCGAGCAGTACTTC. This sequence encodes CASSSFPWRESGEQYF.

The chain combines TRBV5-1 with TRBJ1-1, with D possibly TRBD1 on 5 matching bases. Germline V gene lookup returns CDR1 SGHRS and CDR2 YFSETQ. This CDR3 has 16 residues. Trimming took 5 bases from V and 5 from J, leaving 22 bases between them. The CDR3 sequence is CASRPQETGAWTEAFF. The CDR3 DNA follows: TGCGCCAGCAGACCCCAGGAGACTGGGGCGTGGACTGAAGCTTTCTTT.

The chain employs TRBV25-1 and TRBJ2-3; a possible D gene is TRBD1 (6 bases). The CDR3 is 14 amino acids. Trimming took off 10 bases at V and 3 bases at J, with 17 bases between the two ends. Germline V gene data show CDR1 as MGHDK and CDR2 as SYGVNS. The CDR3 reads CATQSPGHTDTQYF. The DNA of the CDR3 is TGTGCCACCCAGTCTCCGGGACATACAGATACGCAGTATTTT.

This clonotype has ten or more counts. This chain uses TRBV20-1 with TRBJ2-7, with 7 positions matching TRBD2. Per germline, CDR1 DFQATT and CDR2 SNEGSKA (reference sequence). CDR3 length: 15 amino acids. V lost 3 bases, J lost 1 base, and 9 bases stayed unmatched. This CDR3 is CSARGLSSGSYEQYF. CDR3 nucleotides: TGCAGTGCTAGGGGGCTTTCTAGCGGTTCCTACGAGCAGTACTTC.

At least ten counts were recorded for this clonotype. The V and J genes are TRBV20-1 and TRBJ2-7; weak D call: TRBD1 (5 bases). Germline-derived CDR1 and CDR2 are DFQATT and SNEGSKA (reference sequence). Trimming removed 6 bases from V and 1 base from J, with 16 bases in between. The CDR3 covers 14 residues. The chain's CDR3 is CSATTDLSSYEQYF. The CDR3, as DNA: TGCAGTGCCACGACAGATTTGAGTTCCTACGAGCAGTACTTC.

This clonotype showed up many times. This sequence joins TRBV5-1 and TRBJ2-3; possible D gene TRBD1, 5 bases. Trimming left V 4 bases short and J 0 bases short, with 15 bases between. This CDR3 spans 16 amino acids. Germline V lookup: CDR1 SGHRS, CDR2 YFSETQ. CDR3 DNA: TGCGCCAGCAGCGGTGACAGACTGTTTAGCACAGATACGCAGTATTTT. Its translation is CASSGDRLFSTDTQYF.

This clonotype was observed a handful of times. The rearrangement links TRBV20-1 to TRBJ2-7, with TRBD2 matching 9 bases. Germline V gene data show CDR1 as DFQATT and CDR2 as SNEGSKA (reference sequence). The CDR3 covers 15 residues. V lost 2 bases and J lost 2; bases outside the gene matches: 7. The CDR3 DNA reads as TGCAGTGCTAGAAAGGGCGGGAGGGTGACCTACGAGCAGTACTTC. Protein: CSARKGGRVTYEQYF.

This clonotype was picked up one time. V and J are TRBV3-1 and TRBJ2-7; the D gene is possibly TRBD1 (5 bases). The CDR3 is made up of 15 amino acids. Trimming took 1 base from V and 3 from J, leaving 13 bases between them. Germline CDR1 is LGHDT and CDR2 is YNNKEL (reference sequence). The chain's CDR3 is CASSQGAGMGYEQYF. In DNA, the CDR3 is TGTGCCAGCAGCCAAGGGGCAGGGATGGGCTACGAGCAGTACTTC.

The rearrangement links TRBV15 to TRBJ2-1; the D call may be TRBD1 or TRBD2 (5 bases each). Germline CDR1 reads LNHNV; CDR2 reads YYDKDF (reference sequence). Trimming took off 5 bases at V and 4 bases at J, with 15 bases between the two ends. This CDR3 is 15 amino acids long. The CDR3 is CATSVLWGTYNEQFF. CDR3 in DNA: TGTGCCACCAGCGTCTTATGGGGGACGTACAATGAGCAGTTCTTC.

The rearrangement uses TRBV20-1 and TRBJ2-1; the match to TRBD2 covers 10 bases. V gave up 2 bases and J gave up 7 bases; unmatched junction bases: 11. CDR1 is DFQATT, CDR2 SNEGSKA, per germline (reference sequence). The CDR3 loop spans 16 amino acids. CDR3 bases: TGCAGTGCTAGAAAACTTGGGACTAGCGACGTTAATGAGCAGTTCTTC. Protein: CSARKLGTSDVNEQFF.

This clonotype was detected many times. The DNA for the CDR3 is TGTGCCAGCAGCTTATCTCCCGGATCCAATCAGCCCCAGCATTTT. Its translation is CASSLSPGSNQPQHF. The J gene is TRBJ1-5, the V gene TRBV7-2; D gene uncertain. Germline CDR1 and CDR2: SGHTA and FQGNSA. The CDR3 totals 15 residues. V lost 2 bases, J lost 3 bases, and 11 bases lay in between.

In DNA, the CDR3 is TGTGCCAGCAGCCAACTCCCTACTAGCGGGAGAAATACCGGGGAGCTGTTTTTT. Translating it yields CASSQLPTSGRNTGELFF. The rearrangement links TRBV3-1 to TRBJ2-2; 11 bases agree with TRBD2. The CDR3 extends over 18 amino acids. Trimming removed 2 bases from V and 5 bases from J; junction bases left unmatched: 10. Germline lookup yields CDR1 LGHDT and CDR2 YNNKEL (reference sequence).

This clonotype was recorded at least ten times. This chain joins TRBV5-1 and TRBJ1-6; 7 bases fit TRBD1. The germline CDR1 and CDR2 sequences are SGHRS and YFSETQ. The CDR3 covers 15 residues. V dropped 5 bases and J dropped 0; count of bases not matched to a gene: 2. The CDR3 is CASRGDSSYNSPLHF. CDR3 bases: TGCGCCAGCAGGGGGGACAGCTCCTATAATTCACCCCTCCACTTT.

The chain uses TRBV29-1 and TRBJ2-7; no definite D call. Germline V lookup: CDR1 SQVTM, CDR2 ANQGSEA. Trimming shortened V by 7 bases and J by 3 bases, and 7 bases separated the two germline ends. The length of the CDR3 is 10 residues. This CDR3 reads CSASDYEQYF. DNA of the CDR3: TGCAGCGCTTCGGACTACGAGCAGTACTTC.

The J gene is TRBJ2-2, the V gene TRBV29-1; the D gene is possibly TRBD1 (6 bases). Between the trimmed V and J ends, which lost 7 bases and 5 bases, there was a span of 8 bases. The germline V gene encodes CDR1 SQVTM and CDR2 ANQGSEA. CDR3 size: 11 residues. The CDR3: CSAQGTGELFF. DNA of the CDR3: TGCAGCGCGCAGGGGACCGGGGAGCTGTTTTTT.

Comment on this clonotype: Possible read error: a much larger clone is one base away. The CDR3 reads CATSRLAAHYEQFF. For the CDR3, the DNA is TGTGCCACCAGCCGACTAGCGGCTCACTATGAGCAGTTCTTC. This chain links TRBV15 with TRBJ2-1, with 9 positions matching TRBD2. V trimming: 5 bases; J trimming: 8 bases; junction bases outside the gene matches: 7. CDR1 LNHNV and CDR2 YYDKDF come from the germline V gene (reference sequence). The CDR3 has 14 amino acids.

This clonotype was detected ten times or more. The chain joins TRBV20-1 to TRBJ2-3; 7 nucleotides match TRBD2. V gave up 1 base and J gave up 3 bases; unmatched junction bases: 13. The CDR3 has 17 amino acids. Germline CDR1 DFQATT, CDR2 SNEGSKA (reference sequence). The CDR3 DNA is TGCAGTGCTAGAGCCGCTTTGGCTAGCGGAGAGACAGATACGCAGTATTTT. This sequence encodes CSARAALASGETDTQYF.

V usage is TRBV5-1 and J usage is TRBJ2-1; possibly TRBD1 or TRBD2 for D (5 bases each). V gave up 1 base and J gave up 8 bases, with 19 bases separating them. The CDR3 is 16 residues long. From germline, CDR1 is SGHRS and CDR2 YFSETQ. As DNA, the CDR3 is TGCGCCAGCAGCTTGATTTCGGGACCGCGTTCGGATGAGCAGTTCTTC. Translation gives CASSLISGPRSDEQFF.